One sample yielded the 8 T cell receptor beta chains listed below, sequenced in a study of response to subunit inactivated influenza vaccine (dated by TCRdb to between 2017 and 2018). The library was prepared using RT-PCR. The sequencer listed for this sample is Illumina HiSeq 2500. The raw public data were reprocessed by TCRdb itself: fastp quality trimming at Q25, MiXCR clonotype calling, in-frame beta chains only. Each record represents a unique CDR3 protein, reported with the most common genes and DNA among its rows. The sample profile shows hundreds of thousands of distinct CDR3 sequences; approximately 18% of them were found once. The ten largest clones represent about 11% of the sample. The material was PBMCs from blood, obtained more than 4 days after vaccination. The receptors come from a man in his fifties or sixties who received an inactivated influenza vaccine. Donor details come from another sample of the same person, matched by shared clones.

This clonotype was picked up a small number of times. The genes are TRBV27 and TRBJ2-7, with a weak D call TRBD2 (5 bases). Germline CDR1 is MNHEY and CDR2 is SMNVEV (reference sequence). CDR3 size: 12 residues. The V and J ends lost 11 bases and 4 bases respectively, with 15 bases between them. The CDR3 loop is CAAGLMGYEQYF. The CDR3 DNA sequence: TGTGCCGCGGGTTTGATGGGGTACGAGCAGTACTTC.

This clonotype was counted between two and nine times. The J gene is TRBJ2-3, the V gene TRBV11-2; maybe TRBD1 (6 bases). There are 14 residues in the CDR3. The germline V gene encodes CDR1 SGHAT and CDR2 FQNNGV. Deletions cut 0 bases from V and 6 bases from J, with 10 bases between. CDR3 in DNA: TGTGCCAGCAGCTTAGAGAGGGGGTTGGATACGCAGTATTTT. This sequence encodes CASSLERGLDTQYF.

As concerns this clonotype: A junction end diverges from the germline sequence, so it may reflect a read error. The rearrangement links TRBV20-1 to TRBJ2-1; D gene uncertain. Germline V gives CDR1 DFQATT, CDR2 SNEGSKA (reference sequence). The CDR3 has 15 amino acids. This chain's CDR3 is CTASFPQSSYNEQFF. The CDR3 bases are TGCACTGCTTCTTTTCCCCAGAGCTCCTACAATGAGCAGTTCTTC.

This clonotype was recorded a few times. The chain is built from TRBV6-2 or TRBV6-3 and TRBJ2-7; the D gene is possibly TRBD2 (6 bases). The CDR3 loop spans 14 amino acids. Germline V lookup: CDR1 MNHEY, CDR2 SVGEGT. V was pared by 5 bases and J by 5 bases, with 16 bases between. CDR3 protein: CASSDGEEGDEQYF. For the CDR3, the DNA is TGTGCCAGCAGTGACGGGGAGGAGGGCGACGAGCAGTACTTC.

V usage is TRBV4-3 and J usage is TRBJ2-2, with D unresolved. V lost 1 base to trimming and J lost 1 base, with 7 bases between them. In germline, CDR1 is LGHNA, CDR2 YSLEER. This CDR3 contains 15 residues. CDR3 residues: CASSQGPLNTGELFF. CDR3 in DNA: TGCGCCAGCAGCCAAGGGCCCCTGAACACCGGGGAGCTGTTTTTT.

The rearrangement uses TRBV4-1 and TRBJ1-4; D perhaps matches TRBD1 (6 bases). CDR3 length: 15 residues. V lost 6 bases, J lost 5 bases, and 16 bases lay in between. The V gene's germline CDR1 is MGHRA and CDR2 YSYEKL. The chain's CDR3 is CASRPPTGTNEKLFF. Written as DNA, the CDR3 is TGCGCCAGCAGACCCCCAACAGGGACAAATGAAAAACTGTTTTTT.

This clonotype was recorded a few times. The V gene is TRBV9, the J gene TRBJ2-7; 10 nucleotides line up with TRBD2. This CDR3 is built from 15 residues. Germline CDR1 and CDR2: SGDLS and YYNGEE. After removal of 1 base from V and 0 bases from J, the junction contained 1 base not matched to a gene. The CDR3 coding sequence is TGTGCCAGCAGCGTATCTAGCGGGAGCTCCTACGAGCAGTACTTC. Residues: CASSVSSGSSYEQYF.

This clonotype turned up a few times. In DNA, the CDR3 is TGTGCCAGCAGCCTTGAAAGGGACCTGTTCTTC. Translated: CASSLERDLFF. The gene calls are TRBV7-2 and TRBJ2-1; D might be TRBD1 or TRBD2, each matching 5 bases. Trimming removed 5 bases from V and 15 bases from J, with 14 bases in between. The CDR3 has 11 residues. CDR1 and CDR2 (germline): SGHTA, FQGNSA.